These 24 T cell receptor beta chains share one sample of origin, sequenced in a study of blood T cell repertoires in COVID-19 (dated by TCRdb to 2020 to 2021). The library was made by the immunoSEQ multiplex PCR assay. The table was pulled from immuneACCESS by TCRdb, which kept in-frame rearrangements only. Such tables lose some clones; where checked, under half of the loss comes from unresolved V genes, and the rest has no known cause. The sample has under 350,000 clones on record, approximately 90% of them singletons. The top ten clonotypes cover roughly 5.1% of the sample. Sequencing was performed on peripheral blood. The receptor source for this set is a man aged 35-49 years with acute or convalescent COVID-19.

The chain has TRBV12-3 or TRBV12-4 and TRBJ1-1; TRBD1 is a possible D gene (5 bases). This CDR3 region has 13 residues. Trimming shortened V by 8 bases and J by 4 bases, and 14 bases separated the two germline ends. The CDR3 bases are TGTGCCAGCCGAGGGCGGGGGGGCACTGAAGCTTTCTTT. This gives the protein CASRGRGGTEAFF.

The gene calls are TRBV19 and TRBJ2-7; 8 bases are shared with TRBD1. CDR3 length equals 14 residues. J lost 7 bases, V lost 9 bases, and 14 bases had no gene match. The V gene's germline CDR1 is LNHDA and CDR2 SQIVND (reference sequence). This chain's CDR3 is CASSTGTGGREQYF. DNA of the CDR3: TGTGCCAGCTCTACCGGGACAGGCGGTAGAGAGCAGTACTTC.

The chain recombines TRBV6-5 with TRBJ2-6; 7 bases line up with TRBD1. CDR3 length: 15 residues. V dropped 5 bases and J dropped 1; count of bases not matched to a gene: 2. Per germline, CDR1 MNHEY and CDR2 SVGAGI. This CDR3 reads CASSQTGSGANVLTF. DNA of the CDR3: TGTGCCAGCAGTCAGACAGGGTCTGGGGCCAACGTCCTGACTTTC.

This clone was found once. The rearrangement uses TRBV28 and TRBJ1-5; 7 positions agree with TRBD1. The CDR3 is 19 amino acids. The V segment lost 4 bases and the J segment 2 bases; nucleotides outside the gene matches: 17. The germline gives CDR1 MDHEN, CDR2 SYDVKM. CDR3 in amino acids: CASSSASVSGDRGNQPQHF. The CDR3 DNA reads as TGTGCCAGCAGTTCCGCATCGGTATCGGGAGACAGGGGCAATCAGCCCCAGCATTTT.

The V gene is TRBV7-3, the J gene TRBJ2-3; the match to TRBD2 covers 11 bases. The CDR3 is 17 residues long. With 3 bases clipped from V and 2 bases from J, the junction kept 7 bases outside the gene matches. Germline CDR1 is SGHTA and CDR2 is FQGTGA. In DNA form, the CDR3 reads TGTGCCAGCAGCTTGTTTTCTAGCGGGGGGTACACAGATACGCAGTATTTT. This translates into CASSLFSSGGYTDTQYF.

The rearrangement joins TRBV18 to TRBJ1-2, with TRBD1 matching over 7 bases. From germline, CDR1 is KGHSH and CDR2 LQKENI. V shed 3 bases, J shed 4 bases, and the junction held 5 bases outside the gene matches. This CDR3 comprises 14 residues. As DNA, the CDR3 is TGTGCCAGCTCACCGGGGGACAGTTCCTATGGCTACACCTTC. It is translated as CASSPGDSSYGYTF. Full variable domain (outside the CDR3, taken from reference TRBV18 and TRBJ1-2): NAGVMQNPRHLVRRRGQEARLRCSPMKGHSHVYWYRQLPEEGLKFMVYLQKENIIDESGMPKERFSAEFPKEGPSILRIQQVVRGDSAAYFCASSPGDSSYGYTFGSGTRLTVV.

Only a few counts were recorded for this clone. The sample has other DNA sequences that encode this CDR3 too. V gene TRBV18 combines with J gene TRBJ1-1, with a weak D call TRBD1 (5 bases). The CDR3 spans 13 residues. V lost 3 bases and J 1 base, leaving 6 bases between the germline ends. Germline CDR1 and CDR2: KGHSH and LQKENI. In DNA form, the CDR3 reads TGTGCCAGCTCACCCGGACAGAACACTGAAGCTTTCTTT. Its translation is CASSPGQNTEAFF.

The rearrangement uses TRBV13 and TRBJ1-2, with TRBD1 identical over 12 bases. Trimming cost V 5 bases and J 3 bases; bases outside gene matches: 7. CDR3 length equals 16 residues. Germline V gene lookup returns CDR1 PRHDT and CDR2 FYEKMQ (reference sequence). This CDR3 reads CASSPGTGGRYYGYTF. CDR3 sequence (DNA): TGTGCCAGCAGCCCCGGGACAGGGGGCCGATACTATGGCTACACCTTC.

The V and J genes are TRBV9 and TRBJ2-2; a possible D gene is TRBD1 (5 bases). Germline V CDR1 and CDR2: SGDLS, YYNGEE. The CDR3 length is 17 residues. Between the trimmed V and J ends, which lost 0 bases and 0 bases, there was a span of 12 bases. In nucleotides, the CDR3 is TGTGCCAGCAGCGTAGCGGCCGACAGACCGAACACCGGGGAGCTGTTTTTT. Protein sequence: CASSVAADRPNTGELFF.

The chain links TRBV25-1 to TRBJ2-2, with 9 bases fitting TRBD2. V lost 1 base and J lost 6; bases outside the gene matches: 6. This CDR3 contains 16 residues. Per the germline V gene, CDR1 is MGHDK and CDR2 is SYGVNS. Here the CDR3 DNA reads TGTGCCAGCAGTGAATCGGCGGGGGGGCCTTCCGGGGAGCTGTTTTTT. Its protein is CASSESAGGPSGELFF.

The chain uses TRBV15 and TRBJ2-7; 10 bases map to TRBD2. Per the germline V gene, CDR1 is LNHNV and CDR2 is YYDKDF (reference sequence). Trimming took 0 bases from V and 5 from J; bases not matched to a gene: 10. The CDR3 runs to 17 residues. Here the CDR3 DNA reads TGTGCCACCAGCAGAGATTTGACTAGCGGGCATAGGAACGAGCAGTACTTC. Translated: CATSRDLTSGHRNEQYF.

This clone was picked up one time. The CDR3 bases are TGTGCCAGTACCCAATTGGACAGGGACTATGGCTACACCTTC. Amino acid sequence: CASTQLDRDYGYTF. V is TRBV19 and J is TRBJ1-2; TRBD1 aligns across 8 bases. J lost 3 bases, V lost 7 bases, and 7 bases had no gene match. CDR3 size: 14 residues. The germline gives CDR1 LNHDA, CDR2 SQIVND (reference sequence).

The chain employs TRBV5-1 and TRBJ1-1; perhaps TRBD1 as D (6 bases). The V gene lost 0 bases and the J gene lost 6 bases, with 12 bases spanning the gap. Per germline, CDR1 SGHRS and CDR2 YFSETQ. The CDR3 contains 14 residues. CDR3 DNA: TGCGCCAGCAGCTTGGGGTCCCCAGGGGCTGAAGCTTTCTTT. Its protein is CASSLGSPGAEAFF.

This clone was detected only once. This chain joins TRBV6-5 and TRBJ2-7; TRBD1 agrees at 7 bases. CDR3 length equals 16 residues. Germline values: CDR1 MNHEY, CDR2 SVGAGI. V shed 0 bases and J 0 bases; nucleotides not matched to a gene: 5. The chain's CDR3 is CASSYSTGVDSYEQYF. The CDR3 DNA reads TGTGCCAGCAGTTACTCCACAGGGGTGGACTCCTACGAGCAGTACTTC.

Here the CDR3 reads CASSKVGTGGTPYNEQFF. Written as DNA, the CDR3 is TGTGCCAGCAGCAAAGTAGGGACAGGGGGCACCCCCTACAATGAGCAGTTCTTC. The chain couples TRBV21-1 to TRBJ2-1; the listed D gene, TRBD1, was not tested against the DNA. TRBV21-1 has pseudogene status. The CDR3 totals 18 residues.

This clone showed up just once. The chain carries TRBV7-9 and TRBJ2-7, with D uncertain. V gave up 2 bases and J gave up 3 bases, with 11 bases separating them. Germline CDR1 is SEHNR and CDR2 is FQNEAQ (reference sequence). CDR3 length: 14 residues. In DNA, the CDR3 is TGTGCCAGCAGCTTAAGTGAGGTCAGCTACGAGCAGTACTTC. It yields the protein CASSLSEVSYEQYF.

CDR3 bases: TGTGCCAGCAGTGGGACAGTCCTCTCTGGGGCCAACGTCCTGACTTTC. This encodes CASSGTVLSGANVLTF. V gene TRBV6-1 combines with J gene TRBJ2-6; the D gene is possibly TRBD1 (6 bases). Trimming removed 4 bases from V and 0 bases from J, with 10 bases in between. Germline loops: CDR1 MNHNS, CDR2 SASEGT. This CDR3 is built from 16 residues.

This clone came up once. This chain links TRBV14 with TRBJ2-1; D might be TRBD2 (6 bases). The V and J ends lost 1 base and 3 bases respectively, with 13 bases between them. Germline lookup yields CDR1 SGHDN and CDR2 FVKESK. The CDR3 runs 16 residues. CDR3 bases: TGTGCCAGCAGCCAAGTATACGGGGGACTCTACAATGAGCAGTTCTTC. It encodes CASSQVYGGLYNEQFF. The complete variable domain, with remaining parts taken from reference TRBV14 and TRBJ2-1, reads EAGVTQFPSHSVIEKGQTVTLRCDPISGHDNLYWYRRVMGKEIKFLLHFVKESKQDESGMPNNRFLAERTGGTYSTLKVQPAELEDSGVYFCASSQVYGGLYNEQFFGPGTRLTVL.

V usage is TRBV7-8 and J usage is TRBJ1-5, with 7 bases fitting TRBD1. This CDR3 has 14 residues. Germline V gene sequence: CDR1 SGHVS, CDR2 FQNEAQ. The junction had 4 bases not matched to a gene; V was cut back by 5 bases and J by 3 bases. The CDR3 sequence is CASSLGQVNQPQHF. CDR3 nucleotide sequence: TGTGCCAGCAGCCTTGGACAGGTCAATCAGCCCCAGCATTTT.

The chain uses TRBV30 and TRBJ1-2; TRBD1 aligns across 8 bases. There are 15 residues in the CDR3. Germline V lookup: CDR1 GTSNPN, CDR2 SVGIG (reference sequence). The J segment lost 4 bases and the V segment lost 0 bases, leaving 7 bases of the junction unmatched. CDR3 in amino acids: CAWSVGTGPGYGYTF. CDR3 coding DNA: TGTGCCTGGAGTGTAGGGACAGGCCCAGGCTATGGCTACACCTTC.

The gene calls are TRBV11-2 and TRBJ2-2; D is uncertain. Trimming stripped 5 bases from V and 6 bases from J, with 10 bases between. Germline CDR1 SGHAT, CDR2 FQNNGV. The CDR3 loop spans 13 amino acids. The CDR3 DNA reads as TGTGCCAGCAGCGCTAATCCCGCCGGGGAGCTGTTTTTT. It is translated as CASSANPAGELFF.

The chain employs TRBV24-1 and TRBJ2-2; 11 positions agree with TRBD2. Germline V lookup: CDR1 KGHDR, CDR2 SFDVKD. The trim removed 4 bases at V and 5 bases at J, leaving 8 bases unmatched. The CDR3 runs 17 residues. The CDR3 DNA reads as TGTGCCACCAGTGACATAGCGGGGGGGATGCAGACCGGGGAGCTGTTTTTT. Its protein product is CATSDIAGGMQTGELFF.

V and J are TRBV15 and TRBJ1-5, with D unclear. The CDR3 runs 13 residues. The germline V gene encodes CDR1 LNHNV and CDR2 YYDKDF (reference sequence). V shed 5 bases and J shed 4 bases, with 9 bases lying between them. The CDR3 nucleotides are TGTGCCACCAGCGGAGGGAGTAATCAGCCCCAGCATTTT. Protein product: CATSGGSNQPQHF.

The chain joins TRBV5-1 to TRBJ1-2; no reliable D call. The CDR3 is made up of 15 amino acids. Germline V gene data show CDR1 as SGHRS and CDR2 as YFSETQ. Trimming took off 4 bases at V and 4 bases at J, with 17 bases between the two ends. The CDR3 reads CASSPTLMGSYGYTF. The CDR3 nucleotides are TGCGCCAGCAGCCCAACTCTCATGGGGAGCTATGGCTACACCTTC.